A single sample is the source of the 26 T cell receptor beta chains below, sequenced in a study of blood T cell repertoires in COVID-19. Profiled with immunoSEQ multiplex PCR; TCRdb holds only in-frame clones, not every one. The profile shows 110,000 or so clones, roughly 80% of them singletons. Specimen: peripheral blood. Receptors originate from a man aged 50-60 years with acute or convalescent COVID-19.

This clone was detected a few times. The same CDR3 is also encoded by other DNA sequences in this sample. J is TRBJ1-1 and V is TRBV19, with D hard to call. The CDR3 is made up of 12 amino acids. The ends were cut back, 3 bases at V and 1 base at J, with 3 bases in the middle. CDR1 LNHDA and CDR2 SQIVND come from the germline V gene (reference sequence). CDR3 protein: CASSMRNTEAFF. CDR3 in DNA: TGTGCCAGTAGTATGCGGAACACTGAAGCTTTCTTT.

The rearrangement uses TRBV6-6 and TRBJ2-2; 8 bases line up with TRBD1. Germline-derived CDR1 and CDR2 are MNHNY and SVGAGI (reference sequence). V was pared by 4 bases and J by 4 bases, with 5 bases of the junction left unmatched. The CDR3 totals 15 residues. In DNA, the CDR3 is TGTGCCAGCAGTTTCCAGGGGGCGGGCACCGGGGAGCTGTTTTTT. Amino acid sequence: CASSFQGAGTGELFF.

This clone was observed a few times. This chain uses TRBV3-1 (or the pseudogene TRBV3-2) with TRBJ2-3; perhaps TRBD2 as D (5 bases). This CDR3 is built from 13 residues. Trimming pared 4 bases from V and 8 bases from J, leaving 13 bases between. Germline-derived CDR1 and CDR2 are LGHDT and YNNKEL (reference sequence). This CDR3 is CASSRNIEGTQYF. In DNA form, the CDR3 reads TGTGCCAGCAGCCGCAACATAGAGGGTACGCAGTATTTT.

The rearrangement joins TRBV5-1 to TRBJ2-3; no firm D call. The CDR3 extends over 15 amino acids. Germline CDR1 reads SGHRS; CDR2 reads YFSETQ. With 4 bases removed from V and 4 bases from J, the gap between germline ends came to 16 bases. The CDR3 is CASSPPGRQADTQYF. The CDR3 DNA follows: TGCGCCAGCAGCCCACCAGGTCGTCAAGCAGATACGCAGTATTTT.

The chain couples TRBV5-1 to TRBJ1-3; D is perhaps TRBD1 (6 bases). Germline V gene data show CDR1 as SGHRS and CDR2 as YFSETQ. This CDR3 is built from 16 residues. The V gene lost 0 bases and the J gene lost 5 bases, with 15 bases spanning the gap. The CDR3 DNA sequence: TGCGCCAGCAGCTTGGAGGGACATCTAATTAGAAACACCATATATTTT. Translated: CASSLEGHLIRNTIYF.

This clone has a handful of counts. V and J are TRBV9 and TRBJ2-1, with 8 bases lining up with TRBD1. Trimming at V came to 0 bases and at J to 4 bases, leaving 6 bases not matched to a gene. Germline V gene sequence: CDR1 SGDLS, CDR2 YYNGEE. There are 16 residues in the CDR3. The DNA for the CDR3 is TGTGCCAGCAGCGTAGGAGGGACAGGATTATACAATGAGCAGTTCTTC. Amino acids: CASSVGGTGLYNEQFF.

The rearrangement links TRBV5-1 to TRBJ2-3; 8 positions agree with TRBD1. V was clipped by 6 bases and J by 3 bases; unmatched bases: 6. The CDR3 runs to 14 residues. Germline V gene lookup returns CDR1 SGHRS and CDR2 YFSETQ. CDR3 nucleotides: TGCGCCAGCAACCCGACAGGGGTAACAGATACGCAGTATTTT. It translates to CASNPTGVTDTQYF.

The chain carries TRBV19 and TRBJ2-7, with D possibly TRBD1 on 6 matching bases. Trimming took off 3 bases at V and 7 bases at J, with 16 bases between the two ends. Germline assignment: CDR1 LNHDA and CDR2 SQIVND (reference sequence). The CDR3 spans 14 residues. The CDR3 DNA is TGTGCCAGTAGTATTGGGGGCGGAAGCTGGGAGCAGTACTTC. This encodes CASSIGGGSWEQYF. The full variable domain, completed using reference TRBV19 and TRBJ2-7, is DGGITQSPKYLFRKEGQNVTLSCEQNLNHDAMYWYRQDPGQGLRLIYYSQIVNDFQKGDIAEGYSVSREKKESFPLTVTSAQKNPTAFYLCASSIGGGSWEQYFGPGTRLTVT.

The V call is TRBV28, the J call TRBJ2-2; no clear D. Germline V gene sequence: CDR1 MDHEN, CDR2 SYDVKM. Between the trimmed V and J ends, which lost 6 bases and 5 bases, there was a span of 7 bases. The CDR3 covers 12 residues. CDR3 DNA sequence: TGTGCCAGCAGGTTTTTAACCGGGGAGCTGTTTTTT. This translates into CASRFLTGELFF.

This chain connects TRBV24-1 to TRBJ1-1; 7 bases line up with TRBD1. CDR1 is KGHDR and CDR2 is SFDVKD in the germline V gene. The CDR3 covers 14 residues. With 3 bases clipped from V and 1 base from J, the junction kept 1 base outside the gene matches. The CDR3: CATSDTGANTEAFF. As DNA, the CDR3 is TGTGCCACCAGTGATACAGGGGCGAACACTGAAGCTTTCTTT.

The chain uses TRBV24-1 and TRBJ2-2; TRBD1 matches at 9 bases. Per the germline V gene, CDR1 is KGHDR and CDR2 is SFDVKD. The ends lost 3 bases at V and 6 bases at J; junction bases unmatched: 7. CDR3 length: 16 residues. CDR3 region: CATSDPTGGYAGELFF. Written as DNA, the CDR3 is TGTGCCACCAGTGATCCGACAGGGGGTTACGCCGGGGAGCTGTTTTTT.

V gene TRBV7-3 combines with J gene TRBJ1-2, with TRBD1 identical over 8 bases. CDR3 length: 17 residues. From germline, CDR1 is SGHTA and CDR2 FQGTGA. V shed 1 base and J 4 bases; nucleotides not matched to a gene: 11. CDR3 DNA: TGTGCCAGCAGCTTAAACCCAACGACCGGGACAGGCTATGGCTACACCTTC. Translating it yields CASSLNPTTGTGYGYTF.

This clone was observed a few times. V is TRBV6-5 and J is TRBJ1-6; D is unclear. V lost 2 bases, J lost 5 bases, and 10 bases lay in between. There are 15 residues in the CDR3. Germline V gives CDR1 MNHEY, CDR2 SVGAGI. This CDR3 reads CASSYHSLNNSPLHF. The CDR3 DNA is TGTGCCAGCAGTTACCACTCATTGAATAATTCACCCCTCCACTTT.

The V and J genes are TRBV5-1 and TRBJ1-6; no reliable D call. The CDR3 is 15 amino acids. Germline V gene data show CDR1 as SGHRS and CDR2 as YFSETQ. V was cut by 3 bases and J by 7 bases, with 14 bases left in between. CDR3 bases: TGCGCCAGCAGCTCCCAAAATAAGCCGAATTCACCCCTCCACTTT. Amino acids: CASSSQNKPNSPLHF.

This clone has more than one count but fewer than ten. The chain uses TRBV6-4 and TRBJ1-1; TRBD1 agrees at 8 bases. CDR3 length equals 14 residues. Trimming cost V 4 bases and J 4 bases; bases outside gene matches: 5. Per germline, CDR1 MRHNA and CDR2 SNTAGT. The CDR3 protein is CASSAGTGSTEAFF. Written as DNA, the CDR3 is TGTGCCAGCAGTGCCGGGACAGGCTCCACTGAAGCTTTCTTT.

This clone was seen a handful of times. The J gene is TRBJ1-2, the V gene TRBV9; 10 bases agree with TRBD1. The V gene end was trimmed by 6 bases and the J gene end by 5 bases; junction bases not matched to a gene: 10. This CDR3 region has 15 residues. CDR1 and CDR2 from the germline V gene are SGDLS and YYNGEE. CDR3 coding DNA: TGTGCCAGCACCCCGGGGGACAGGGGCCTTTATGGCTACACCTTC. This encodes CASTPGDRGLYGYTF.

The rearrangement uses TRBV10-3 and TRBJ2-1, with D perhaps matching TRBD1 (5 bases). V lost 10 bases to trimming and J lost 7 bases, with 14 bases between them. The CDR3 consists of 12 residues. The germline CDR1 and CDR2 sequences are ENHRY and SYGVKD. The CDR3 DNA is TGTGCCACCGAAGGCAGGGCGAATGAGCAGTTCTTC. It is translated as CATEGRANEQFF.

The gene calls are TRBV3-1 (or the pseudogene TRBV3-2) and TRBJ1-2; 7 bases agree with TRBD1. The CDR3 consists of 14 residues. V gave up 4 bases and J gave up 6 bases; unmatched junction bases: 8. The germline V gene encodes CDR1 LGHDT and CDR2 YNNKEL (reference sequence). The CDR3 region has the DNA TGTGCCAGCAGCCGCCTACAGGGGTCCCATGGCTACACCTTC. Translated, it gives CASSRLQGSHGYTF.

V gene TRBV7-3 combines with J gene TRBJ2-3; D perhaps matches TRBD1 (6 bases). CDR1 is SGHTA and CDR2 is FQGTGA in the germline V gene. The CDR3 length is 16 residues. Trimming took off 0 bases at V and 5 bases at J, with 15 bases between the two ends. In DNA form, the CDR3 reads TGTGCCAGCAGCTTAACGGGATCAGGGGTAGTAGATACGCAGTATTTT. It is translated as CASSLTGSGVVDTQYF.

The CDR3 here is CASSLAGLGNTIYF. The DNA of the CDR3 is TGCGCCAGCAGCTTGGCAGGGTTGGGAAACACCATATATTTT. This chain links TRBV5-1 with TRBJ1-3, with D maybe TRBD1 (5 bases). Germline CDR1 SGHRS, CDR2 YFSETQ. V was cut by 0 bases and J by 4 bases, with 8 bases left in between. The CDR3 length is 14 residues.

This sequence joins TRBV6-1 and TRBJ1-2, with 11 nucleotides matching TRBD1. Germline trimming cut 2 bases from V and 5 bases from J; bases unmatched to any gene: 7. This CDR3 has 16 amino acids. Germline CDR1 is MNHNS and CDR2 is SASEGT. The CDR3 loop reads CASSETLGTGGYGYTF. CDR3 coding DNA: TGTGCCAGCAGTGAAACGCTCGGGACAGGGGGTTATGGCTACACCTTC.

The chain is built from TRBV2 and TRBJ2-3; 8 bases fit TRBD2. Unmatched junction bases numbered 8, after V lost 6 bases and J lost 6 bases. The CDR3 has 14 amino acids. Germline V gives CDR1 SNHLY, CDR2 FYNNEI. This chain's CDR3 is CASRLAALGDTQYF. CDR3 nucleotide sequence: TGTGCCAGCAGACTAGCGGCCTTAGGTGATACGCAGTATTTT.

In DNA, the CDR3 is TGTGCCAGCAGCCAGGCCGCTAGCGGGGGCCTTAGCACAGATACGCAGTATTTT. Translating gives CASSQAASGGLSTDTQYF. The V gene is TRBV7-3, the J gene TRBJ2-3, with 10 bases aligning to TRBD2. The V gene's germline CDR1 is SGHTA and CDR2 FQGTGA. J lost 0 bases, V lost 5 bases, and 11 bases had no gene match. This CDR3 has 18 residues.

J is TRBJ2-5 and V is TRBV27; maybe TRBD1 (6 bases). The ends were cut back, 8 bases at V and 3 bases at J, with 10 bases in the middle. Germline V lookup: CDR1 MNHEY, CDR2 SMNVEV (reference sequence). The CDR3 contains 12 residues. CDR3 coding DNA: TGTGCCAGCGGACAGACAAAAGAGACCCAGTACTTC. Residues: CASGQTKETQYF.

The CDR3 region is CASSSGVSNTGELFF. CDR3 DNA sequence: TGCGCCAGCAGCTCCGGGGTTTCGAACACCGGGGAGCTGTTTTTT. The rearrangement uses TRBV5-1 and TRBJ2-2; D may be TRBD2 (5 bases). Looked up from germline, CDR1 is SGHRS and CDR2 is YFSETQ. There are 15 residues in the CDR3. V dropped 3 bases and J dropped 0 bases, with 9 bases sitting between them.

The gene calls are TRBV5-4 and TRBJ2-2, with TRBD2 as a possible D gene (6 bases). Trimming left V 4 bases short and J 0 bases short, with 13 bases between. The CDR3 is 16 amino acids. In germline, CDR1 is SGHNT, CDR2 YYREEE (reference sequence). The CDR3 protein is CASSTPRDSNTGELFF. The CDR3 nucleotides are TGTGCCAGCAGCACCCCCCGGGACTCGAACACCGGGGAGCTGTTTTTT.